Following are 10 T cell receptor beta chains from one sample sequenced in a study of cytomegalovirus exposure and HLA in healthy donors. A multiplex PCR was run with 60 Vbeta primers and 13 Jbeta primers. The repertoire was sequenced with immunoSEQ multiplex PCR; TCRdb's copy has only in-frame clones and lacks some. The sample includes under 200,000 clones, 82% seen only once; the top ten take more than 0.5%. Sequenced material: PBMCs. The origin of the receptors is a woman in her fifties or sixties in good health and CMV-seronegative.

The chain is built from TRBV13 and TRBJ2-7; no reliable D call. Trimming removed 5 bases from V and 1 base from J, with 12 bases in between. This CDR3 spans 14 amino acids. Germline loops: CDR1 PRHDT, CDR2 FYEKMQ (reference sequence). CDR3 loop: CASSPMSRSYEQYF. CDR3 DNA sequence: TGTGCCAGCAGCCCTATGTCGCGATCCTACGAGCAGTACTTC.

This clone was seen only a few times. J is TRBJ2-5 and V is TRBV28; D is possibly TRBD2 (7 bases). Trimming cost V 2 bases and J 7 bases, with 17 bases left between them. The CDR3 covers 15 residues. Germline CDR1 and CDR2: MDHEN and SYDVKM. The CDR3 sequence: CASSLGGGQGRTQYF. The CDR3 bases are TGTGCCAGCAGTTTAGGGGGGGGGCAGGGCCGGACCCAGTACTTC.

The chain is built from TRBV4-1 and TRBJ2-3; 14 bases line up with TRBD2. With 3 bases clipped from V and 4 bases from J, the junction kept 6 bases outside the gene matches. Germline V gene sequence: CDR1 MGHRA, CDR2 YSYEKL. The CDR3 covers 17 residues. This CDR3 is CASSQGPTSGGADTQYF. The DNA of the CDR3 is TGCGCCAGCAGCCAGGGACCGACTAGCGGGGGGGCAGATACGCAGTATTTT.

The gene calls are TRBV9 and TRBJ2-1; no definite D call. Germline assignment: CDR1 SGDLS and CDR2 YYNGEE. Trimming removed 0 bases from V and 0 bases from J, with 10 bases in between. The length of the CDR3 is 16 residues. The CDR3: CASSVAQSTSYNEQFF. The CDR3, as DNA: TGTGCCAGCAGCGTAGCTCAGTCCACCTCCTACAATGAGCAGTTCTTC. The variable domain in full, with the rest retrieved from reference TRBV9 and TRBJ2-1, is DSGVTQTPKHLITATGQRVTLRCSPRSGDLSVYWYQQSLDQGLQFLIQYYNGEERAKGNILERFSAQQFPDLHSELNLSSLELGDSALYFCASSVAQSTSYNEQFFGPGTRLTVL.

This clone was seen more than once but under ten times. V is TRBV28 and J is TRBJ2-2; maybe TRBD2 (6 bases). Germline lookup yields CDR1 MDHEN and CDR2 SYDVKM. There are 14 residues in the CDR3. Between the trimmed V and J ends, which lost 3 bases and 4 bases, there was a span of 9 bases. The CDR3 sequence is CASSLGTFTGELFF. Written as DNA, the CDR3 is TGTGCCAGCAGTTTGGGGACTTTCACCGGGGAGCTGTTTTTT. The entire variable domain, with the rest obtained from reference TRBV28 and TRBJ2-2, is as follows: DVKVTQSSRYLVKRTGEKVFLECVQDMDHENMFWYRQDPGLGLRLIYFSYDVKMKEKGDIPEGYSVSREKKERFSLILESASTNQTSMYLCASSLGTFTGELFFGEGSRLTVL.

V usage is TRBV25-1 and J usage is TRBJ2-5, with a tentative D call TRBD2 (6 bases). The germline CDR1 and CDR2 sequences are MGHDK and SYGVNS. This CDR3 is 14 amino acids long. Trimming took off 0 bases at V and 5 bases at J, with 10 bases between the two ends. Here the CDR3 DNA reads TGTGCCAGCAGTGAATACGGAGGGATGGAGACCCAGTACTTC. Translation: CASSEYGGMETQYF.

V and J are TRBV28 and TRBJ2-2; 7 bases are a match to TRBD2. CDR1 and CDR2 (germline): MDHEN, SYDVKM. V shed 6 bases, J shed 5 bases, and the junction held 12 bases outside the gene matches. The CDR3 is 16 amino acids. In DNA, the CDR3 is TGTGCCAGCAGCTACACAGGACTAGGACGTACCGGGGAGCTGTTTTTT. This codes for CASSYTGLGRTGELFF.

This clone appeared once. V usage is TRBV4-3 and J usage is TRBJ1-1, with 8 nucleotides matching TRBD1. J lost 3 bases, V lost 1 base, and 13 bases had no gene match. The CDR3 covers 18 residues. The germline V gene has CDR1 LGHNA and CDR2 YSLEER. CDR3 nucleotides: TGCGCCAGCAGCCAAGTGGGGTTTGGACAGGGAGCCTACACTGAAGCTTTCTTT. Protein: CASSQVGFGQGAYTEAFF.

The rearrangement joins TRBV28 to TRBJ2-4; D is perhaps TRBD1 (5 bases). Germline loops: CDR1 MDHEN, CDR2 SYDVKM. CDR3 length equals 14 residues. Between the trimmed V and J ends, which lost 1 base and 6 bases, there was a span of 10 bases. In DNA, the CDR3 is TGTGCCAGCAGTTTATCCGACAGACGAAACATTCAGTACTTC. Amino acid sequence: CASSLSDRRNIQYF.

The chain employs TRBV5-1 and TRBJ2-5, with TRBD2 matching 7 bases. Looked up from germline, CDR1 is SGHRS and CDR2 is YFSETQ. Unmatched junction bases numbered 16, after V lost 0 bases and J lost 2 bases. The CDR3 is 19 amino acids. CDR3 in amino acids: CASSLGAGAVGRLQETQYF. CDR3 nucleotides: TGCGCCAGCAGCTTGGGGGCGGGAGCTGTCGGCCGGTTGCAAGAGACCCAGTACTTC. Full variable domain (rest looked up from reference TRBV5-1 and TRBJ2-5): KAGVTQTPRYLIKTRGQQVTLSCSPISGHRSVSWYQQTPGQGLQFLFEYFSETQRNKGNFPGRFSGRQFSNSRSEMNVSTLELGDSALYLCASSLGAGAVGRLQETQYFGPGTRLLVL.